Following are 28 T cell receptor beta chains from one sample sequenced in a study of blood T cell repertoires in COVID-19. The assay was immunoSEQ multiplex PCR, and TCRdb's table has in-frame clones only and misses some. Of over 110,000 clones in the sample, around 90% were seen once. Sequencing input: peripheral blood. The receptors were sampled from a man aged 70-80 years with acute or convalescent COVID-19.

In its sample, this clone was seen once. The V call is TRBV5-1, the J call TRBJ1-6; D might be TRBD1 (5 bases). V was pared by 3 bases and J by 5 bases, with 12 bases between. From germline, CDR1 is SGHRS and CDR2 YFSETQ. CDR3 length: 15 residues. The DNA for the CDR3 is TGCGCCAGCAGCTGGGACTTTTCGGATAATTCACCCCTCCACTTT. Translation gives CASSWDFSDNSPLHF.

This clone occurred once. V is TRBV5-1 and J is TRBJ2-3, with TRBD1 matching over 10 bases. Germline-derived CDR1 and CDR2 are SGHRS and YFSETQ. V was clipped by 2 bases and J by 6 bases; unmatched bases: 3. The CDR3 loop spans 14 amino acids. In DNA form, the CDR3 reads TGCGCCAGCAGCTTCGGACAGGGGGAGGATACGCAGTATTTT. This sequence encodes CASSFGQGEDTQYF.

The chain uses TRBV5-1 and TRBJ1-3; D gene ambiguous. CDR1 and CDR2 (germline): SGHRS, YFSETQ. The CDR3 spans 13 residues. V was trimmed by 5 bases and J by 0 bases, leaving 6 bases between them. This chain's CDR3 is CASSVDSGNTIYF. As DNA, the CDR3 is TGCGCCAGCAGTGTAGACTCTGGAAACACCATATATTTT.

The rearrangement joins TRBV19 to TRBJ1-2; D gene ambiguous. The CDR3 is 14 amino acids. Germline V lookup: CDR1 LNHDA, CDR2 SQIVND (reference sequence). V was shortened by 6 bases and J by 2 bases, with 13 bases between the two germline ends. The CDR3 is CASSRDGENYGYTF. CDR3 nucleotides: TGTGCCAGTAGCCGTGACGGAGAAAACTATGGCTACACCTTC.

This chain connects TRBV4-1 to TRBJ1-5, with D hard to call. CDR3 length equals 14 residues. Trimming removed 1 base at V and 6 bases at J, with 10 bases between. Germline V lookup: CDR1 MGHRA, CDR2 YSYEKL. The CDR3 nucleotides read TGCGCCAGCAGCCAAGTAACATTTGTTCAGCCCCAGCATTTT. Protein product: CASSQVTFVQPQHF.

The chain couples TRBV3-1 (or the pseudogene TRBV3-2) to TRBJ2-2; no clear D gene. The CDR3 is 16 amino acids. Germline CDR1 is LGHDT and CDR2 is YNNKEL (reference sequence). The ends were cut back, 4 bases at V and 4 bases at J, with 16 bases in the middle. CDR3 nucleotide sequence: TGTGCCAGCAGCCCCGAAGTTAACAATCCCACCGGGGAGCTGTTTTTT. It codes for CASSPEVNNPTGELFF.

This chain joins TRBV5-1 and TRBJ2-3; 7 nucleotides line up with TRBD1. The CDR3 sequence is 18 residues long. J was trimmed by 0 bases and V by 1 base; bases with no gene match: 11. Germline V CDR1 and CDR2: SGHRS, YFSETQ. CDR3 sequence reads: CASSLSATTGSSTDTQYF. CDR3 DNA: TGCGCCAGCAGCTTGTCAGCTACGACAGGGTCTAGCACAGATACGCAGTATTTT.

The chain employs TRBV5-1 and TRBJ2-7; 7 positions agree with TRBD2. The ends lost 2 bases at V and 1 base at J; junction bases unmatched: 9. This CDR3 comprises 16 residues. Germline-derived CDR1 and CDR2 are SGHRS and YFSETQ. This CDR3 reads CASSFGRDYPSYEQYF. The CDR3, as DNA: TGCGCCAGCAGCTTCGGCAGGGACTATCCATCCTACGAGCAGTACTTC.

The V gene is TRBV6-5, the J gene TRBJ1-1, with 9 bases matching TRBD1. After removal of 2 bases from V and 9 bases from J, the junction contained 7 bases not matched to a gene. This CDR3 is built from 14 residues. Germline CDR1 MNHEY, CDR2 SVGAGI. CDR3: CASSYVRDRAQAFF. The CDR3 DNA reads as TGTGCCAGCAGTTACGTCCGGGACAGGGCCCAAGCTTTCTTT.

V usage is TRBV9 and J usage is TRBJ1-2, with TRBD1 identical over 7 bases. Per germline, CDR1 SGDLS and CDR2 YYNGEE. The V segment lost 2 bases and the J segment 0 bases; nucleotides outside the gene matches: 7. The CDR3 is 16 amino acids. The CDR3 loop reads CASSVRAGTANYGYTF. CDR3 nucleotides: TGTGCCAGCAGCGTCCGAGCCGGGACAGCTAACTATGGCTACACCTTC.

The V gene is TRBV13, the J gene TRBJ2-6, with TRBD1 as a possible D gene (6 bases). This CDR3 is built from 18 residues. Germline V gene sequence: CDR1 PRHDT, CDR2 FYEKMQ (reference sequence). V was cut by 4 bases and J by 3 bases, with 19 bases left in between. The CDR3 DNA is TGTGCCAGCAGCTCACAACAAGGGGGTGAGGATGGGGCCAACGTCCTGACTTTC. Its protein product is CASSSQQGGEDGANVLTF.

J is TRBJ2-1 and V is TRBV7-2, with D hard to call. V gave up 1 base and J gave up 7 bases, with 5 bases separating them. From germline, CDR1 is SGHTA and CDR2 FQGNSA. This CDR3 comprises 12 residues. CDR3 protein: CASSLEANEQFF. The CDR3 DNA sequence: TGTGCCAGCAGCTTAGAAGCAAATGAGCAGTTCTTC.

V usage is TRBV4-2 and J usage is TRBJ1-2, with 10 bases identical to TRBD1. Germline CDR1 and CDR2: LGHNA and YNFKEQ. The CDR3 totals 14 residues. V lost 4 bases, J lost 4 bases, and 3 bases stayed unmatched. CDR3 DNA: TGTGCCAGCAGCCCGACAGGGGGCGGCTATGGCTACACCTTC. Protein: CASSPTGGGYGYTF.

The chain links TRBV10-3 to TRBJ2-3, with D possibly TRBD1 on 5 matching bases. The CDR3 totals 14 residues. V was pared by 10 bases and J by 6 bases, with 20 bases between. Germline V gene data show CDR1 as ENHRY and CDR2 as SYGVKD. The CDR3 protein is CATQGATLTDTQYF. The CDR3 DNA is TGTGCCACGCAGGGTGCTACGTTAACCGATACGCAGTATTTT.

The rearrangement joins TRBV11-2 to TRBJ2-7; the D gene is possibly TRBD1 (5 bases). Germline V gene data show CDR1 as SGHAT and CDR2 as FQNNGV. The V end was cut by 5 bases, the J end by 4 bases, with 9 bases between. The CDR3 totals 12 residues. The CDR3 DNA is TGTGCCAGCAGCCCTGGACAATACGAGCAGTACTTC. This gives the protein CASSPGQYEQYF.

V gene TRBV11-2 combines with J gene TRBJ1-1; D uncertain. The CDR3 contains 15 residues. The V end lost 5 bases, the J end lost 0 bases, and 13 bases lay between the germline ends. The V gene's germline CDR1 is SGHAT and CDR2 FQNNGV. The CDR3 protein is CASSPGILMNTEAFF. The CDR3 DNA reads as TGTGCCAGCAGCCCGGGGATCCTCATGAACACTGAAGCTTTCTTT. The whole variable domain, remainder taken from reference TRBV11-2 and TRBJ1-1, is EAGVAQSPRYKIIEKRQSVAFWCNPISGHATLYWYQQILGQGPKLLIQFQNNGVVDDSQLPKDRFSAERLKGVDSTLKIQPAKLEDSAVYLCASSPGILMNTEAFFGQGTRLTVV.

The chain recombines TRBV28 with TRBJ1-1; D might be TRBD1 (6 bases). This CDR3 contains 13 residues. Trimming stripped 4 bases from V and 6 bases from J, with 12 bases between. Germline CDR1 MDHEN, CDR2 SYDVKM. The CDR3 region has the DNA TGTGCCAGCAGTTCTCAGGGGAGCGCTGAAGCTTTCTTT. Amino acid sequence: CASSSQGSAEAFF.

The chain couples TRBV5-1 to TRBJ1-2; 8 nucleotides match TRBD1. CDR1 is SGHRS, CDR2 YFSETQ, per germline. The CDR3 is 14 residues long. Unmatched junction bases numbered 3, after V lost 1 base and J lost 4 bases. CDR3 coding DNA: TGCGCCAGCAGCTTGCAGGGGGCCCCCTATGGCTACACCTTC. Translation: CASSLQGAPYGYTF.

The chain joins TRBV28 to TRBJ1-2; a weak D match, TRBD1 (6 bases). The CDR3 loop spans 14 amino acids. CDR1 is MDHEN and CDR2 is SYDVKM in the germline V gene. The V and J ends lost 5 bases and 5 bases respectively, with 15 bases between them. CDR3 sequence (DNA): TGTGCCAGCAGTCCAGGACGGGGGGCGTATGGCTACACCTTC. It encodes CASSPGRGAYGYTF.

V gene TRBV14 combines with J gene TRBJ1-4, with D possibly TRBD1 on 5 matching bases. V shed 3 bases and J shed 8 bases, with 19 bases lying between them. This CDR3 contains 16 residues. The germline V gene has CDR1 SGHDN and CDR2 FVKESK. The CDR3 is CASSQVSGARREKLFF. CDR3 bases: TGTGCCAGCAGCCAGGTGAGCGGGGCGCGTAGGGAAAAACTGTTTTTT.

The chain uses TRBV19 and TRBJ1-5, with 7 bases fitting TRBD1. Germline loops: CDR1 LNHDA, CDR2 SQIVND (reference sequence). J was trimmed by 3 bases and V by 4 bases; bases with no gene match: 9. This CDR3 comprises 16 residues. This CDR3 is CASSTGTVANNQPQHF. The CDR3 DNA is TGTGCCAGTAGTACAGGGACAGTCGCCAACAATCAGCCCCAGCATTTT.

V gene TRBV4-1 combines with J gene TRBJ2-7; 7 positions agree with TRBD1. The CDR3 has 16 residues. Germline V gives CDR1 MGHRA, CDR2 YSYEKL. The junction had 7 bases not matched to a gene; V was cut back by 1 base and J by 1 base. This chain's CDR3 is CASSQATGTASYEQYF. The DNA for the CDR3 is TGCGCCAGCAGCCAAGCAACCGGGACAGCTTCCTACGAGCAGTACTTC.

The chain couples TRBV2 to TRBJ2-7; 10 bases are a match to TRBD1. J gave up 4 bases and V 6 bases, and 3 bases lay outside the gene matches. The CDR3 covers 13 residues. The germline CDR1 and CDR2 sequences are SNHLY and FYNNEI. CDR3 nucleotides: TGTGCCAGCAGCGACAGGGGGCTATACGAGCAGTACTTC. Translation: CASSDRGLYEQYF.

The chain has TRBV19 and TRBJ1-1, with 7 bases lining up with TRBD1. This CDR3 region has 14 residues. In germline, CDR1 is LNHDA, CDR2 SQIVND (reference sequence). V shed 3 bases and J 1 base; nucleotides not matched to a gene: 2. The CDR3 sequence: CASSITGANTEAFF. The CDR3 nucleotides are TGTGCCAGTAGTATTACAGGGGCGAACACTGAAGCTTTCTTT.

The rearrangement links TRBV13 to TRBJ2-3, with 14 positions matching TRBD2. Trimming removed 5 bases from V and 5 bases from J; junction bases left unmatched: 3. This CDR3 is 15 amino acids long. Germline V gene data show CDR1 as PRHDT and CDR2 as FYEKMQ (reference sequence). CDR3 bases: TGTGCCAGCAGCAATGGACTAGCGGGGGGAGATACGCAGTATTTT. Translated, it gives CASSNGLAGGDTQYF. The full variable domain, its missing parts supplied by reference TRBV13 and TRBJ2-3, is AAGVIQSPRHLIKEKRETATLKCYPIPRHDTVYWYQQGPGQDPQFLISFYEKMQSDKGSIPDRFSAQQFSDYHSELNMSSLELGDSALYFCASSNGLAGGDTQYFGPGTRLTVL.

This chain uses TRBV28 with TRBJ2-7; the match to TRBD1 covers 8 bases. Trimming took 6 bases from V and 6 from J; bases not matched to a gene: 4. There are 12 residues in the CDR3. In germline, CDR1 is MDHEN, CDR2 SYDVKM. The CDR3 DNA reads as TGTGCCAGCAGCCGGACAGGGTTCGAGCAGTACTTC. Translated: CASSRTGFEQYF. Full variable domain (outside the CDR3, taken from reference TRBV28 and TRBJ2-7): DVKVTQSSRYLVKRTGEKVFLECVQDMDHENMFWYRQDPGLGLRLIYFSYDVKMKEKGDIPEGYSVSREKKERFSLILESASTNQTSMYLCASSRTGFEQYFGPGTRLTVT.

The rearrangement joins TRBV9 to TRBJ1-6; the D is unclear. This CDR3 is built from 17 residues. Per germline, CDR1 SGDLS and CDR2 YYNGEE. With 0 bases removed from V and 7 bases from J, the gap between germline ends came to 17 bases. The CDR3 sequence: CASSVASAAVRNSPLHF. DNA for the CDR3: TGTGCCAGCAGCGTAGCTTCGGCGGCAGTTCGAAATTCACCCCTCCACTTT.

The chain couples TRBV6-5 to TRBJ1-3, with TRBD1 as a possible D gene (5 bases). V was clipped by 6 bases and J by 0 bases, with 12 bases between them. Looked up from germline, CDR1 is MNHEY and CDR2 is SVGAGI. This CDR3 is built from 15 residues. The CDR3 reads CASRPAGHSGNTIYF. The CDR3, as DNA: TGTGCCAGCAGACCGGCAGGGCACTCTGGAAACACCATATATTTT.